This T cell receptor beta chain is drawn from a study of blood T cell repertoires in COVID-19. Per the original methods: Amplified reference gene primers provided the basis for estimating nucleated cell counts. Clones were sequenced by immunoSEQ multiplex PCR, and TCRdb holds only the in-frame ones, with some missing. V and J calls and clone size are copied from that table; D and trimming were computed from the DNA. This table holds about 220,000 clones, 65% to 85% found once. Those who participated ranged in age from about 18 to 89 years and resided in some 24 US areas. Clinical histories supplied by participants themselves formed the basis of cohort assignment. Recovered status in Cohort 3 required two negative PCRs, clearance, or symptom resolution. The TCR sequence derives from a woman aged 55-75 years who had recovered from COVID-19. The sample taken for sequencing was PBMCs or T cells enriched from blood (not recorded which).

The CDR3 bases are TGTGCCAGTAGTCTCCCTACGACAGGGGGCTATGGCTACACCTTC. Residues: CASSLPTTGGYGYTF. This rearrangement joins TRBV19 to TRBJ1-2, with TRBD1 matching 9 bases. J gave up 4 bases and V 5 bases, and 8 bases lay outside the gene matches. CDR1 and CDR2 from the germline V gene are LNHDA and SQIVND (reference sequence). This CDR3 is 15 amino acids long.